These 26 T cell receptor beta chains originate from one sample sequenced in a study of T cell clonality in common variable immunodeficiency. General study points: Reportedly, TCR beta sequences from common variable immunodeficiency showed fewer deletions and N-nucleotide insertions.

Their cognate antigens are unknown. Sequencing used immunoSEQ multiplex PCR; TCRdb keeps in-frame clones, though not all of them. Recorded here are just over 25,000 clones, with no singletons, and the ten leading clones hold 24%. Sequencing input: peripheral blood mononuclear cells. Source of these receptors: a human donor with common variable immunodeficiency.

This clone appeared many times. The read halts 3 residues ahead of the CDR3 end, with the missing end drawn from the germline J gene. V is TRBV5-1 and J is TRBJ1-4; TRBD1 might be the D (6 bases). In germline, CDR1 is SGHRS, CDR2 YFSETQ. Deletions cut 2 bases from V and 6 bases from J, with 11 bases between. This CDR3 is built from 14 residues. The CDR3 is CASSFQSGDEKLFF. The sequenced CDR3 bases are TGCGCCAGCAGCTTTCAGTCAGGGGATGAAAAA.

Many counts were recorded for this clone. The CDR3 end lies 3 residues beyond the end of the read and is filled in from the germline J gene. The genes are TRBV6-2 or TRBV6-3 and TRBJ2-7; tentative D call: TRBD1 (6 bases). CDR1 is MNHEY and CDR2 is SVGEGT in the germline V gene. The CDR3 spans 13 residues. The germline V and J ends were trimmed by 2 bases and 3 bases, with 8 bases remaining between them. CDR3 bases read: TGTGCCAGCAGTTACCGACAGGACTACGAG. Residues: CASSYRQDYE. The full CDR3 reads CASSYRQDYEQYF.

This clone has only a few counts. Sequencing ends 3 residues short of the CDR3 end; the germline J gene provides the rest. The rearrangement joins TRBV20-1 to TRBJ2-7, with a tentative D call TRBD1 (5 bases). Germline lookup yields CDR1 DFQATT and CDR2 SNEGSKA (reference sequence). Trimming cost V 2 bases and J 4 bases, with 18 bases left between them. CDR3 length: 15 amino acids. CDR3 DNA, as far as it was read: TGCAGTGCTAGATCCCTGCAGGGTACTAATTACGAG. This codes for CSARSLQGTNYE. The entire CDR3 protein is CSARSLQGTNYEQYF.

This clone was counted ten times or more. The read comes to an end 3 residues before the CDR3 does, leaving the germline J gene to fill in the end. The rearrangement links TRBV6-2 or TRBV6-3 to TRBJ2-5; D possibly corresponds to TRBD2 (5 bases). The germline V and J ends were trimmed by 4 bases and 4 bases, with 22 bases remaining between them. The CDR3 length is 17 residues. CDR1 MNHEY and CDR2 SVGEGT come from the germline V gene. This chain's CDR3 is CASSLYLDSGSGETQYF. The CDR3 DNA, read in part, is TGTGCCAGCAGTTTATATTTGGATTCGGGGTCCGGAGAGACC.

This clone was detected many times. The CDR3 end falls 3 residues outside the read, so it is completed with the germline J gene. This sequence joins TRBV29-1 and TRBJ2-7; TRBD1 is a possible D gene (5 bases). The germline V and J ends were trimmed by 4 bases and 6 bases, with 22 bases remaining between them. CDR1 and CDR2 (germline): SQVTM, ANQGSEA. The CDR3 loop spans 15 amino acids. The CDR3: CSVGGSAGLVSEQYF. The sequenced CDR3 bases are TGCAGCGTTGGGGGCTCTGCAGGGTTAGTTTCCGAG.

This clone has at least ten counts. The CDR3 spells CSGGTVYEQYF. CDR3 DNA, as far as it was read: TGCAGCGGAGGGACTGTCTACGAG. The chain carries TRBV29-1 and TRBJ2-7; possibly TRBD2 for D (6 bases). The DNA ends 3 residues before the CDR3 does, and the rest of the CDR3 is filled in from the germline J gene. This CDR3 is 11 amino acids long. V lost 7 bases, J lost 3 bases, and 10 bases lay in between. Germline V CDR1 and CDR2: SQVTM, ANQGSEA.

This clone was seen a handful of times. The read ends 3 residues early relative to the CDR3; the germline J gene fills the gap. The chain employs TRBV10-2 and TRBJ2-5; 7 bases are a match to TRBD2. The germline V gene encodes CDR1 WSHSY and CDR2 SAAADI. CDR3 length equals 12 residues. V shed 8 bases and J 5 bases; nucleotides not matched to a gene: 5. Partial CDR3 DNA: TGCGCCAGCCAGGTGGGGGGGGAGACC. It yields the protein CASQVGGET. The complete CDR3 reads CASQVGGETQYF.

This clone was observed at least ten times. CDR3: CASSSTGQVETQYF. Incomplete CDR3 DNA: TGTGCCAGCAGCTCTACCGGACAGGTGGAGACC. The V gene is TRBV7-6, the J gene TRBJ2-5; TRBD1 agrees at 7 bases. The read terminates 3 residues ahead of where the CDR3 ends, so the germline J gene completes it. The CDR3 spans 14 residues. Germline lookup yields CDR1 SGHVS and CDR2 FNYEAQ. Germline trimming cut 4 bases from V and 5 bases from J; bases unmatched to any gene: 7. The variable domain in full, completed from reference TRBV7-6 and TRBJ2-5, reads GAGVSQSPRYKVTKRGQDVALRCDPISGHVSLYWYRQALGQGPEFLTYFNYEAQQDKSGLPNDRFSAERPEGSISTLTIQRTEQRDSAMYRCASSSTGQVETQYFGPGTRLLVL.

The table lists this clone with many counts. The observed sequence ends 3 residues before the CDR3 terminus, with the missing tail filled in from the germline J gene. Other nucleotide sequences from this sample produce the same CDR3. The chain has TRBV7-8 and TRBJ2-5, with 7 bases identical to TRBD1. Germline CDR1 reads SGHVS; CDR2 reads FQNEAQ. The CDR3 is 13 residues long. With V trimmed by 5 bases and J by 3 bases, 3 bases remained unmatched. CDR3 in amino acids: CASSTGQEETQYF. The sequenced CDR3 bases are TGTGCCAGCAGCACTGGACAGGAAGAGACC.

As regards this clone: The CDR3 end falls 3 residues outside the read, so it is completed with the germline J gene. V and J are TRBV19 and TRBJ1-2; D gene uncertain. Germline V gene sequence: CDR1 LNHDA, CDR2 SQIVND (reference sequence). Trimming shortened V by 2 bases and J by 4 bases, and 14 bases separated the two germline ends. The CDR3 extends over 15 amino acids. The CDR3 reads CASSIWAGRPYGYTF. Partial CDR3 DNA: TGTGCCAGTAGTATATGGGCAGGCAGGCCCTATGGC.

In this sample, this clone turned up many times. The read finishes 3 residues shy of the CDR3 end, and the germline J gene is used to complete it. This chain connects TRBV6-4 to TRBJ2-5, with D maybe TRBD1 (5 bases). CDR1 and CDR2 from the germline V gene are MRHNA and SNTAGT. Trimming shortened V by 6 bases and J by 6 bases, and 14 bases separated the two germline ends. This CDR3 is 13 amino acids long. CDR3 bases read: TGTGCCAGCAGCAGGGAACGTGGCCAGACC. Its translation: CASSRERGQT. The whole CDR3 reads CASSRERGQTQYF.

Comments on this clone: The read comes to an end 3 residues before the CDR3 does, leaving the germline J gene to fill in the end. The rearrangement uses TRBV20-1 and TRBJ2-7; 8 bases are a match to TRBD2. Germline V lookup: CDR1 DFQATT, CDR2 SNEGSKA (reference sequence). The CDR3 is made up of 14 amino acids. With V trimmed by 3 bases and J by 4 bases, 8 bases remained unmatched. The CDR3 here is CSASGGAIWYEQYF. The DNA read from the CDR3 is TGCAGTGCTAGCGGGGGGGCCATATGGTACGAG.

In its sample, this clone ranks as medium-sized. The CDR3 end falls 3 residues outside the read, so it is completed with the germline J gene. V and J are TRBV18 and TRBJ2-3; 7 bases are a match to TRBD2. The CDR3 is 14 amino acids. Germline V gene sequence: CDR1 KGHSH, CDR2 LQKENI. With V trimmed by 4 bases and J by 2 bases, 3 bases remained unmatched. The part of the CDR3 DNA that was read is TGTGCCAGCTCACGAGGGACTAACACAGATACG. The encoded protein is CASSRGTNTDT. The complete CDR3 protein is CASSRGTNTDTQYF.

This clone was seen repeatedly, ten times or more. The read terminates 3 residues before the CDR3 end, so the remaining end is supplied by the germline J gene. The chain joins TRBV29-1 to TRBJ2-6, with TRBD1 as a possible D gene (6 bases). Trimming took 0 bases from V and 8 from J, leaving 17 bases between them. The germline V gene encodes CDR1 SQVTM and CDR2 ANQGSEA. This CDR3 has 16 amino acids. The covered CDR3 bases are TGCAGCGTTGAAGATTTAGGCACAGGGAGTCCCAACGTC. It specifies CSVEDLGTGSPNV. The CDR3 in its entirety is CSVEDLGTGSPNVLTF.

This clone was seen more than once but under ten times. The CDR3 is cut off 3 residues early in the read; its end comes from the germline J gene. This chain connects TRBV6-2 or TRBV6-3 to TRBJ1-5; TRBD1 is a possible D gene (5 bases). The germline V and J ends were trimmed by 0 bases and 2 bases, with 14 bases remaining between them. CDR3 length: 17 residues. Germline V gene sequence: CDR1 MNHEY, CDR2 SVGEGT. The CDR3 reads CASSYSSPGDGNQPQHF. The sequenced part of the CDR3 DNA is TGTGCCAGCAGTTACTCGAGTCCGGGGGATGGCAATCAGCCC.

This clone was detected many times. The read ends 3 residues early relative to the CDR3; the germline J gene fills the gap. The chain carries TRBV11-3 and TRBJ2-1; the match to TRBD2 covers 9 bases. CDR1 is SGHNT, CDR2 YENEEA, per germline. CDR3 length equals 14 residues. The V and J ends lost 5 bases and 8 bases, in that order; junction bases with no gene match: 7. CDR3 bases read: TGTGCCAGCAGCGCCGGGACTAGCAGGGATGAG. Residues: CASSAGTSRDE. In full, the CDR3 is CASSAGTSRDEQFF.

In regard to this clone: From the germline J gene comes the end of the CDR3, since the read stops 3 residues before it. The rearrangement uses TRBV20-1 and TRBJ2-7; 8 nucleotides line up with TRBD2. The CDR3 consists of 16 residues. The junction had 12 bases not matched to a gene; V was cut back by 3 bases and J by 2 bases. Germline CDR1 DFQATT, CDR2 SNEGSKA (reference sequence). Incomplete CDR3 DNA: TGCAGTGCTAGCGGCGGGGGGTCTGGCCTTGCCTACGAG. This translates into CSASGGGSGLAYE. The full CDR3 sequence reads CSASGGGSGLAYEQYF.

On this clone itself: The read ends 3 residues before the CDR3 terminus; that terminus is restored from the germline J gene. J is TRBJ2-7 and V is TRBV7-2, with D possibly being TRBD2 (6 bases). Germline V gene sequence: CDR1 SGHTA, CDR2 FQGNSA. V was shortened by 3 bases and J by 3 bases, with 12 bases between the two germline ends. The CDR3 sequence is 14 residues long. The CDR3 protein is CASSFGGVFYEQYF. Partial CDR3 DNA: TGTGCCAGCAGCTTCGGGGGAGTCTTCTACGAG. The full variable domain, rest sourced from reference TRBV7-2 and TRBJ2-7, is GAGVSQSPSNKVTEKGKDVELRCDPISGHTALYWYRQSLGQGLEFLIYFQGNSAPDKSGLPSDRFSAERTGGSVSTLTIQRTQQEDSAVYLCASSFGGVFYEQYFGPGTRLTVT.

This clone has a count of ten or more. From the germline J gene comes the end of the CDR3, since the read stops 3 residues before it. The chain has TRBV7-2 and TRBJ1-1; D is unclear. This CDR3 has 13 amino acids. Between the trimmed V and J ends, which lost 4 bases and 0 bases, there was a span of 6 bases. Germline CDR1 reads SGHTA; CDR2 reads FQGNSA. CDR3 sequence reads: CASSSSMNTEAFF. CDR3 DNA (partial): TGTGCCAGCAGCTCATCCATGAACACTGAA.

The table lists this clone with many counts. The chain's CDR3 is CASSNAYHGSGANVLTF. The covered CDR3 bases are TGCGCCAGCAGCAACGCCTACCACGGCTCTGGGGCCAACGTC. The chain links TRBV5-1 to TRBJ2-6; D unclear. The read falls 3 residues short of the CDR3 end, and the missing part is taken from the germline J gene. Trimming shortened V by 4 bases and J by 0 bases, and 14 bases separated the two germline ends. Germline V gene sequence: CDR1 SGHRS, CDR2 YFSETQ. This CDR3 has 17 amino acids.

This clone was seen at least ten times. The CDR3 end is not reached by the read, which stops 3 residues before it; the germline J gene fills it in. The gene calls are TRBV30 and TRBJ2-1, with TRBD2 identical over 8 bases. CDR3 length: 12 amino acids. V trimming: 4 bases; J trimming: 9 bases; junction bases outside the gene matches: 5. Looked up from germline, CDR1 is GTSNPN and CDR2 is SVGIG (reference sequence). CDR3 DNA, as far as it was read: TGTGCCTGGACCTCGGGGGGGAGTGAG. Its translation is CAWTSGGSE. The full CDR3 protein is CAWTSGGSEQFF.

This clone showed up many times. The part of the CDR3 DNA that was read is TGTGCCAGTAGCTCGGACAGAGAAGAGACC. Its protein product is CASSSDREET. The full CDR3 is CASSSDREETQYF. The gene calls are TRBV19 and TRBJ2-5, with D possibly TRBD1 on 6 matching bases. The CDR3 is cut off 3 residues early in the read; its end comes from the germline J gene. Trimming removed 6 bases from V and 3 bases from J, with 11 bases in between. The CDR3 runs to 13 residues. Germline CDR1 reads LNHDA; CDR2 reads SQIVND (reference sequence).

There are many counts of this clone. Read data end 3 residues before the CDR3 end; the end is taken from the germline J gene. The rearrangement joins TRBV29-1 to TRBJ2-6, with TRBD1 matching over 8 bases. Trimming removed 2 bases from V and 0 bases from J; junction bases left unmatched: 9. Germline V gene lookup returns CDR1 SQVTM and CDR2 ANQGSEA. The CDR3 contains 18 residues. CDR3 loop: CSVESPGQANSGANVLTF. The sequenced CDR3 bases are TGCAGCGTTGAATCTCCGGGACAGGCCAACTCTGGGGCCAACGTC.

This clone appeared a few times. The read finishes 3 residues shy of the CDR3 end, and the germline J gene is used to complete it. V is TRBV7-8 and J is TRBJ2-5; TRBD1 agrees at 8 bases. Germline V lookup: CDR1 SGHVS, CDR2 FQNEAQ. J lost 5 bases, V lost 4 bases, and 12 bases had no gene match. The CDR3 totals 16 residues. CDR3 bases read: TGTGCCAGCAGCTATATGTCTCAGGGGGCCGGGGAGACC. Protein product: CASSYMSQGAGET. The whole CDR3 reads CASSYMSQGAGETQYF.

This clone was seen only a few times. From the germline J gene comes the end of the CDR3, since the read stops 3 residues before it. This chain uses TRBV7-2 with TRBJ2-1; TRBD2 matches 9 bases. Looked up from germline, CDR1 is SGHTA and CDR2 is FQGNSA. The V segment lost 7 bases and the J segment 4 bases; nucleotides outside the gene matches: 8. The CDR3 length is 15 residues. The CDR3 DNA, read in part, is TGTGCCAGCATGAGGGGTAGCGGGGGATACAATGAG. Protein sequence: CASMRGSGGYNE. The full CDR3 protein is CASMRGSGGYNEQFF.

In this sample, this clone turned up many times. The missing CDR3 end, 3 residues past where the read stops, is filled in from the germline J gene. The rearrangement uses TRBV5-6 and TRBJ1-2, with D possibly being TRBD1 (6 bases). This CDR3 has 14 residues. The V and J ends lost 4 bases and 1 base respectively, with 11 bases between them. CDR1 and CDR2 from the germline V gene are SGHDT and YYEEEE. The CDR3 DNA, read in part, is TGTGCCAGCAGCAGGGACAACGGTAACTATGGC. Encoded protein: CASSRDNGNYG. The whole CDR3 sequence reads CASSRDNGNYGYTF. The complete variable domain, with remaining parts taken from reference TRBV5-6 and TRBJ1-2, reads DAGVTQSPTHLIKTRGQQVTLRCSPKSGHDTVSWYQQALGQGPQFIFQYYEEEERQRGNFPDRFSGHQFPNYSSELNVNALLLGDSALYLCASSRDNGNYGYTFGSGTRLTVV.